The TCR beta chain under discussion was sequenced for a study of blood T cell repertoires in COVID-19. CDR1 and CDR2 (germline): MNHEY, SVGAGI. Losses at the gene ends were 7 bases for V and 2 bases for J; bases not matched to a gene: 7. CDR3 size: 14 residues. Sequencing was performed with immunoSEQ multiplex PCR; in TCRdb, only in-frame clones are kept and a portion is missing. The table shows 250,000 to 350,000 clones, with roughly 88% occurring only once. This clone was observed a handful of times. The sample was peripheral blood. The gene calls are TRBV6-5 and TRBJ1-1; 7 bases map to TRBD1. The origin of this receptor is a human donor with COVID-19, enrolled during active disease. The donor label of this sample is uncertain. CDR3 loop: CASTWDSPNTEAFF. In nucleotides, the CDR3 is TGTGCCAGCACCTGGGACAGTCCTAACACTGAAGCTTTCTTT.